Listed here are 22 T cell receptor beta chains from one sample, sequenced in a study of T-cell reconstitution after alpha-beta-depleted transplantation in children. Unique molecular identifiers tagged the TCRbeta library. Using its own MiXCR run on the PCR reads, TCRdb lists one record per CDR3 protein. The sample lists 250,000 to 300,000 distinct CDR3 sequences, around 7.3% occurring once. No antigen is known for these receptors. Whole-study findings and limits: T-cell counts and diversity at one year following transplant were attributed mainly to newly produced T cells.

Sequencing was performed on peripheral blood, taken 360 days after TCRalphabeta/CD19-depleted stem cell transplant. Every receptor here comes from a female patient aged 2 to 10 who had a stem cell transplant for Fanconi anemia, so the T cells may come from the graft donor.

A remark on this clonotype: This CDR3 fails to terminate in the conserved phenylalanine or tryptophan, so it likely reflects a read error. V gene TRBV7-8 combines with J gene TRBJ2-4; D is uncertain. The V end was cut by 1 base, the J end by 0 bases, with 4 bases between. The CDR3 loop spans 14 amino acids. Looked up from germline, CDR1 is SGHVS and CDR2 is FQNEAQ. The CDR3 DNA reads as TGTGCCAGCAGCTTAGGTTCAGCCAAAAACATTCAGTACTGC. It yields the protein CASSLGSAKNIQYC.

This clonotype was seen at least ten times. The genes are TRBV4-3 and TRBJ1-2; D is possibly TRBD1 (5 bases). V lost 1 base and J 3 bases, leaving 9 bases between the germline ends. CDR1 is LGHNA and CDR2 is YSLEER in the germline V gene. The CDR3 runs 14 residues. CDR3 region: CASSQAGTDYGYTF. The CDR3 DNA is TGCGCCAGCAGCCAAGCAGGGACCGACTATGGCTACACCTTC.

This clonotype was seen repeatedly, ten times or more. The CDR3 DNA follows: TGCAGTGCCGGCCGACAGTTAGCCAAAAACATTCAGTACTTC. It codes for CSAGRQLAKNIQYF. This chain connects TRBV20-1 to TRBJ2-4; weak D call: TRBD1 (5 bases). V was cut by 6 bases and J by 0 bases, with 12 bases left in between. The length of the CDR3 is 14 residues. Per germline, CDR1 DFQATT and CDR2 SNEGSKA (reference sequence).

V usage is TRBV20-1 and J usage is TRBJ2-2, with D possibly TRBD1 on 6 matching bases. Germline CDR1 and CDR2: DFQATT and SNEGSKA (reference sequence). V lost 6 bases, J lost 2 bases, and 19 bases lay in between. The CDR3 extends over 16 amino acids. The CDR3 region is CSATNNRVYNTGELFF. CDR3 bases: TGCAGTGCAACAAACAACAGGGTGTACAACACCGGGGAGCTGTTTTTT.

This clonotype was seen many times. V gene TRBV4-3 combines with J gene TRBJ2-3; TRBD1 matches at 8 bases. The CDR3 contains 14 residues. Trimming took 4 bases from V and 6 from J; bases not matched to a gene: 6. The germline V gene has CDR1 LGHNA and CDR2 YSLEER. Here the CDR3 reads CASSRDRGLDTQYF. The CDR3 nucleotides read TGCGCCAGCAGCCGAGACAGGGGACTGGATACGCAGTATTTT.

This clonotype has a count of ten or more. The chain employs TRBV15 and TRBJ1-4; D not certain. From germline, CDR1 is LNHNV and CDR2 YYDKDF (reference sequence). V was shortened by 0 bases and J by 7 bases, with 6 bases between the two germline ends. The CDR3 runs 13 residues. CDR3 amino acids: CATSRDRGEKLFF. The DNA of the CDR3 is TGTGCCACCAGCAGAGATCGGGGTGAAAAACTGTTTTTT.

The sample holds a few counts of this clonotype. The chain combines TRBV20-1 with TRBJ1-1; possibly TRBD1 for D (5 bases). Germline V lookup: CDR1 DFQATT, CDR2 SNEGSKA (reference sequence). The CDR3 is made up of 13 amino acids. V was trimmed by 6 bases and J by 3 bases, leaving 14 bases between them. The CDR3 DNA reads as TGCAGTGCCATTAGCGGGGGATACACTGAAGCTTTCTTT. It encodes CSAISGGYTEAFF.

This clonotype occurred many times. V and J are TRBV4-3 and TRBJ2-1, with a possible D match to TRBD1 (7 bases). Germline loops: CDR1 LGHNA, CDR2 YSLEER. The CDR3 sequence is 15 residues long. V gave up 2 bases and J gave up 2 bases, with 10 bases separating them. Here the CDR3 reads CASSQQGGTYNEQFF. DNA of the CDR3: TGCGCCAGCAGCCAACAGGGGGGAACCTACAATGAGCAGTTCTTC.

A few counts support this clonotype. The chain couples TRBV28 to TRBJ2-7, with 7 bases fitting TRBD2. Germline assignment: CDR1 MDHEN and CDR2 SYDVKM. The CDR3 loop spans 14 amino acids. The V gene end was trimmed by 6 bases and the J gene end by 0 bases; junction bases not matched to a gene: 5. The chain's CDR3 is CASSGGLRSYEQYV. In DNA, the CDR3 is TGTGCCAGCAGCGGGGGGTTACGCTCCTACGAGCAGTACGTC.

At least ten counts were recorded for this clonotype. The chain links TRBV28 to TRBJ1-5; D is ambiguous. The germline V gene encodes CDR1 MDHEN and CDR2 SYDVKM. Trimming stripped 8 bases from V and 7 bases from J, with 15 bases between. CDR3 length equals 13 residues. The DNA of the CDR3 is TGTGCCAGCGGACCGATACACTTACAGCCCCAGCATTTT. It specifies CASGPIHLQPQHF.

This clonotype was seen repeatedly, ten times or more. This chain joins TRBV5-1 and TRBJ2-7; 8 bases fit TRBD1. The CDR3 has 17 amino acids. Germline lookup yields CDR1 SGHRS and CDR2 YFSETQ. V lost 1 base to trimming and J lost 3 bases; unmatched junction nucleotides: 12. CDR3 loop: CASSLPDRGRWNYEQYF. In nucleotides, the CDR3 is TGCGCCAGCAGCTTGCCCGACAGGGGAAGATGGAACTACGAGCAGTACTTC.

In its sample, this clonotype was seen many times. This chain joins TRBV20-1 and TRBJ2-7; D is perhaps TRBD2 (6 bases). CDR1 and CDR2 from the germline V gene are DFQATT and SNEGSKA (reference sequence). The germline V and J ends were trimmed by 0 bases and 3 bases, with 12 bases remaining between them. This CDR3 is built from 14 residues. DNA for the CDR3: TGCAGTGCTAGAGAGGGGGGATCCCTCTACGAGCAGTACTTC. Protein: CSAREGGSLYEQYF.

This clonotype was detected many times. The chain is built from TRBV6-5 and TRBJ1-6, with D tentatively TRBD1 (6 bases). Per germline, CDR1 MNHEY and CDR2 SVGAGI. This CDR3 contains 15 residues. Trimming removed 5 bases at V and 7 bases at J, with 15 bases between. CDR3 DNA: TGTGCCAGCAGTACCGTACAGGGAGACAATTCACCCCTCCACTTT. Its translation is CASSTVQGDNSPLHF.

This clonotype was detected many times. The chain uses TRBV27 and TRBJ1-1; 7 bases fit TRBD1. The CDR3 length is 16 residues. The germline V gene encodes CDR1 MNHEY and CDR2 SMNVEV (reference sequence). Germline trimming cut 1 base from V and 10 bases from J; bases unmatched to any gene: 15. CDR3 DNA sequence: TGTGCCAGCAGTTTATACCGCAATTCTTTGACAGGGAGAGCTTTCTTT. Residues: CASSLYRNSLTGRAFF.

Here the CDR3 DNA reads TGTGCCACACAGACTAGCGGGGGGTACAATGAGCAGTTCTTC. Protein: CATQTSGGYNEQFF. The J gene is TRBJ2-1, the V gene TRBV24-1, with 13 bases lining up with TRBD2. V gave up 10 bases and J gave up 4 bases; unmatched junction bases: 3. This CDR3 comprises 14 residues. Germline V gene lookup returns CDR1 KGHDR and CDR2 SFDVKD.

This chain links TRBV6-1 with TRBJ1-2; unclear D gene. V shed 3 bases and J shed 8 bases, with 16 bases lying between them. CDR3 length: 14 amino acids. Germline lookup yields CDR1 MNHNS and CDR2 SASEGT. The CDR3 is CASSEPNPGGGYTF. The DNA of the CDR3 is TGTGCCAGCAGTGAGCCTAATCCCGGCGGGGGCTACACCTTC.

The chain combines TRBV5-1 with TRBJ2-3, with 8 bases matching TRBD2. Per the germline V gene, CDR1 is SGHRS and CDR2 is YFSETQ. Losses at the gene ends were 0 bases for V and 0 bases for J; bases not matched to a gene: 6. The CDR3 is 17 amino acids. DNA of the CDR3: TGCGCCAGCAGCTTGGTAGCGATAGCGGGAAGCACAGATACGCAGTATTTT. Amino acids: CASSLVAIAGSTDTQYF.

In its sample, this clonotype was seen many times. The chain links TRBV18 to TRBJ2-2, with D perhaps TRBD2 (6 bases). Trimming took off 1 base at V and 3 bases at J, with 12 bases between the two ends. CDR1 KGHSH and CDR2 LQKENI come from the germline V gene. This CDR3 is built from 16 residues. Here the CDR3 reads CASSPRGAWDTGELFF. As DNA, the CDR3 is TGTGCCAGCTCACCACGCGGGGCATGGGACACCGGGGAGCTGTTTTTT.

The chain has TRBV19 and TRBJ1-5; 8 bases agree with TRBD1. J was trimmed by 2 bases and V by 5 bases; bases with no gene match: 8. Germline loops: CDR1 LNHDA, CDR2 SQIVND (reference sequence). The CDR3 loop spans 16 amino acids. DNA for the CDR3: TGTGCCAGTAGTTTCCAGGGGGCAATTGGCAATCAGCCCCAGCATTTT. Its translation is CASSFQGAIGNQPQHF.

This clonotype was found a few times. The chain has TRBV7-9 and TRBJ2-5; D gene unclear. This CDR3 comprises 16 residues. Trimming removed 1 base from V and 8 bases from J, with 20 bases in between. Germline CDR1 reads SEHNR; CDR2 reads FQNEAQ (reference sequence). This CDR3 is CASSLEVGVAKGTQYF. CDR3 nucleotides: TGTGCCAGCAGCTTAGAAGTAGGAGTAGCAAAGGGAACCCAGTACTTC.

This chain uses TRBV27 with TRBJ2-7, with 7 bases fitting TRBD1. Trimming at V came to 11 bases and at J to 2 bases, leaving 12 bases not matched to a gene. The CDR3 covers 14 residues. The germline gives CDR1 MNHEY, CDR2 SMNVEV (reference sequence). CDR3 sequence reads: CAGSATTGPYEQYF. Written as DNA, the CDR3 is TGTGCCGGCTCAGCCACGACAGGGCCCTACGAGCAGTACTTC.

The sample holds many counts of this clonotype. V usage is TRBV20-1 and J usage is TRBJ1-1; TRBD1 agrees at 7 bases. Germline assignment: CDR1 DFQATT and CDR2 SNEGSKA (reference sequence). J was trimmed by 10 bases and V by 0 bases; bases with no gene match: 11. The CDR3 has 14 residues. Here the CDR3 DNA reads TGCAGTGCTAGAGATGCTGGGGCAGGGGGAACAGCTTTCTTT. Protein sequence: CSARDAGAGGTAFF.